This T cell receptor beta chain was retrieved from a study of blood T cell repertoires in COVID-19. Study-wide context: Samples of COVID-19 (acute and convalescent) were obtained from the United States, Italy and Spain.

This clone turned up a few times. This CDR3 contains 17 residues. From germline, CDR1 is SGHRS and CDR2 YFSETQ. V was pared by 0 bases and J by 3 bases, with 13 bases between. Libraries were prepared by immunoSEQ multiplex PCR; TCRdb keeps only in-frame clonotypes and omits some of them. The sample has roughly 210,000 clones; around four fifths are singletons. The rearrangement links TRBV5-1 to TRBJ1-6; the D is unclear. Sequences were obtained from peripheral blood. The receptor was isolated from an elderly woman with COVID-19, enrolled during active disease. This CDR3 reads CASSLVGKEGYNSPLHF. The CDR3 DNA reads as TGCGCCAGCAGCTTGGTGGGGAAGGAGGGCTATAATTCACCCCTCCACTTT.